The clone carrying this TCR beta chain was seen once. The data were taken from a study of blood T cell repertoires in COVID-19. Study-wide background: The samples span acute and convalescent COVID-19 from the United States, Italy and Spain.

CDR1 and CDR2 (germline): SGHAT, FQNNGV. The CDR3 runs 14 residues. V was shortened by 4 bases and J by 7 bases, with 11 bases between the two germline ends. As processed by the authors: Amplification of reference gene primers was used by the study to estimate nucleated cell counts. Some clones are missing from TCRdb's copy, which holds only in-frame ones; the method was immunoSEQ multiplex PCR. D and trimming were read from the DNA, whereas the V and J calls and clone size are those reported in that table. In the table there are a few hundred thousand clones, roughly 89% of which are singletons. The age range of participants was about 18 to 90 years, with residence in about two dozen US areas. Cohorts were determined from participant-reported clinical history.

This rearrangement joins TRBV11-2 to TRBJ1-6; the D gene is possibly TRBD1 (6 bases). The sample consisted of PBMCs or T cells enriched from blood (not recorded which). This receptor was taken from a woman in her fifties or sixties who had been exposed to COVID-19. The CDR3 DNA is TGTGCCAGCAGCTATACAGGGAAGAATTCACCCCTCCACTTT. Translation gives CASSYTGKNSPLHF.